Listed below are T cell receptor beta chains from one sample, sequenced in a study of T cell responses to AZD1222 COVID-19 vaccine. The method was immunoSEQ multiplex PCR; TCRdb's version includes in-frame clones alone and lacks a portion of them. The table lists 90,000 to 130,000 clones, 89% of them singletons, with 3.1% in the top ten. This specimen was peripheral blood, taken on day 0 of MenACWY control vaccination. The receptors here all came from an adult in good health. Each CDR3 is given with its conserved first and last residue. D genes are given only for firm matches. Only some rows state a clone size, as once, few, many or a class for expanded clones.

>TRBV5-1|-|-|TRBJ1-2
CASSPGGANYGYTF
TGCGCCAGCAGCCCCGGGGGGGCAAACTATGGCTACACCTTC
>TRBV4-1|-|-|TRBJ1-3
CASSQEGGNTIYF
TGCGCCAGCAGCCAAGAGGGTGGAAACACCATATATTTT
>TRBV11-2|-|-|TRBJ2-7
CASSLETLNSYEQYF
TGTGCCAGCAGCTTAGAGACATTGAACTCCTACGAGCAGTACTTC
>TRBV5-1|-|TRBD1|TRBJ1-4
CASSRDRGPLGEKLFF
TGCGCCAGCAGCCGGGACAGGGGGCCTCTCGGGGAAAAACTGTTTTTT
>TRBV19|-|-|TRBJ1-3
CASWDGPSGNTIYF
TGTGCCAGCTGGGACGGTCCCTCTGGAAACACCATATATTTT
>TRBV28|once|TRBD1|TRBJ2-1
CASSLDRGNEQFF
TGTGCCAGCAGTTTAGACAGGGGGAATGAGCAGTTCTTC
>TRBV28|-|-|TRBJ1-4
CASTLGTREKLFF
TGTGCCAGCACCCTCGGGACACGGGAAAAACTGTTTTTT
>TRBV7-2|-|TRBD1|TRBJ1-5
CASSPHRDRVNQPQHF
TGTGCCAGCAGCCCTCACCGGGACAGGGTAAATCAGCCCCAGCATTTT
>TRBV10-3|-|-|TRBJ1-5
CAISSGDYQPQHF
TGTGCCATCAGTTCAGGGGACTATCAGCCCCAGCATTTT
>TRBV24-1|-|TRBD1|TRBJ1-2
CATSDWDRGSYGYTF
TGTGCCACCAGTGATTGGGACAGGGGTAGCTATGGCTACACCTTC
>TRBV28|-|TRBD1|TRBJ2-7
CASSIITGQGGDEQYF
TGTGCCAGCAGTATAATCACGGGACAGGGAGGGGACGAGCAGTACTTC
>TRBV11-2|-|-|TRBJ2-1
CASSLDGPGVIGEQFF
TGTGCCAGCAGCTTAGACGGGCCTGGAGTGATAGGTGAGCAGTTCTTC
>TRBV6-5|-|TRBD1|TRBJ1-2
CASSYAYRGQDGYTF
TGTGCCAGCAGTTACGCCTACAGGGGGCAAGATGGCTACACCTTC
>TRBV10-1|-|TRBD1|TRBJ1-1
CASSETRFRQGGPGMQPHTEAFF
TGCGCCAGCAGTGAGACCCGGTTTAGACAGGGGGGTCCGGGGATGCAGCCCCACACTGAAGCTTTCTTT
>TRBV6-5|-|TRBD2|TRBJ2-1
CASSKLAGGHNEQFF
TGTGCCAGCAGTAAACTAGCGGGGGGGCACAATGAGCAGTTCTTC
>TRBV6-6|-|-|TRBJ1-5
CASSTQPQHF
TGTGCCAGCAGTACCCAGCCCCAGCATTTT
>TRBV19|-|-|TRBJ1-3
CASSIIRPSSGNTIYF
TGTGCCAGTAGTATCATCCGGCCGAGCTCTGGAAACACCATATATTTT
>TRBV7-9|-|-|TRBJ2-7
CASGPNAYEQYF
TGTGCCAGCGGACCAAACGCTTACGAGCAGTACTTC
>TRBV10-3|few|-|TRBJ1-2
CAPPKSRDCNYGYTF
TGTGCCCCCCCAAAAAGTCGGGACTGTAACTATGGCTACACCTTC
>TRBV9|-|TRBD1|TRBJ2-2
CASSYYRGLNTGELFF
TGTGCCAGCAGCTACTACAGGGGGCTGAACACCGGGGAGCTGTTTTTT
>TRBV13|-|-|TRBJ1-4
CASSIRRAIREKLFF
TGTGCCAGCAGCATCCGACGGGCCATTAGGGAAAAACTGTTTTTT
>TRBV5-1|-|-|TRBJ2-1
CASSVQGLGYNEQFF
TGCGCCAGCAGCGTACAGGGTCTCGGGTACAATGAGCAGTTCTTC
>TRBV7-3|-|-|TRBJ1-2
CASSLTSGGGYTF
TGTGCCAGCAGCTTAACTTCCGGCGGCGGCTACACCTTC
>TRBV18|-|-|TRBJ1-1
CASTSPSLGSEAFF
TGTGCCAGCACCTCCCCATCACTTGGGTCTGAAGCTTTCTTT
>TRBV11-2|-|-|TRBJ2-3
CASSSWTSGTDTQYF
TGTGCCAGCAGCTCCTGGACATCCGGGACAGATACGCAGTATTTT
>TRBV5-5|-|-|TRBJ2-2
CASSLPRRNTGELFF
TGTGCCAGCAGCTTGCCCAGACGGAACACCGGGGAGCTGTTTTTT
>TRBV5-4|few|-|TRBJ1-2
CASSFRGREIAAGYGYTF
TGTGCCAGCAGCTTTCGGGGCAGGGAGATCGCTGCGGGCTATGGCTACACCTTC
>TRBV19|-|-|TRBJ2-4
CASSSLRGNIQYF
TGTGCCAGTAGTAGTCTCCGTGGAAACATTCAGTACTTC
>TRBV5-4|-|-|TRBJ1-4
CASSLAGRNEKLFF
TGTGCCAGCAGCTTGGCAGGACGGAATGAAAAACTGTTTTTT
>TRBV4-2|few|-|TRBJ1-6
CASSQDDIKSPLHF
TGTGCCAGCAGCCAAGATGACATAAAGTCACCCCTCCACTTT
>TRBV25-1|-|-|TRBJ1-4
CASQGWVEKLFF
TGTGCCAGTCAGGGCTGGGTTGAAAAACTGTTTTTT
>TRBV28|-|-|TRBJ1-2
CASSFSRGDGYTF
TGTGCCAGCAGTTTCTCCCGGGGCGATGGCTACACCTTC
>TRBV18|-|-|TRBJ1-2
CASSPPGSGRSGYTF
TGTGCCAGCTCACCACCGGGAAGCGGGAGGAGTGGCTACACCTTC
>TRBV13|-|TRBD1|TRBJ2-7
CASSSDPGQGSYEQYF
TGTGCCAGCAGTTCGGACCCGGGACAGGGTTCCTACGAGCAGTACTTC
>TRBV6-5|-|-|TRBJ1-2
CASRTPRYYGYTF
TGTGCCAGCAGAACTCCACGTTATTATGGCTACACCTTC
>TRBV4-1|-|-|TRBJ1-3
CASSQIPQGSGNTIYF
TGCGCCAGCAGCCAAATACCGCAGGGCTCTGGAAACACCATATATTTT
>TRBV6-2/TRBV6-3|-|TRBD1|TRBJ1-6
CASSRDRGHNSPLHF
TGTGCCAGCAGCAGGGACAGGGGGCATAATTCACCCCTCCACTTT
>TRBV11-2|few|-|TRBJ2-7
CASSLAGPTGEQYF
TGTGCCAGCAGCTTAGCGGGCCCTACGGGGGAGCAGTACTTC
>TRBV6-5|-|TRBD1|TRBJ1-2
CASSYSLTGGGYGYTF
TGTGCCAGCAGTTACTCCCTCACAGGGGGGGGCTATGGCTACACCTTC
>TRBV6-1|-|-|TRBJ1-2
CASSEVAGSARNYGYTF
TGTGCCAGCAGTGAAGTAGCAGGGAGCGCGAGAAACTATGGCTACACCTTC
>TRBV7-6|-|TRBD1|TRBJ1-2
CASSLGTGGGYTF
TGTGCCAGCAGCTTAGGGACAGGGGGCGGCTACACCTTC
>TRBV11-2|-|-|TRBJ2-7
CASSPRTSLYEQYF
TGTGCCAGCAGCCCCCGGACGAGTCTCTACGAGCAGTACTTC
>TRBV29-1|few|TRBD1|TRBJ2-1
CSVAEGAGNEQFF
TGCAGCGTTGCTGAGGGGGCTGGCAATGAGCAGTTCTTC
>TRBV9|-|TRBD1|TRBJ2-1
CASSARTGNNEQFF
TGTGCCAGCAGCGCGAGGACAGGGAACAATGAGCAGTTCTTC
>TRBV25-1|-|-|TRBJ1-1
CASSVGPSEAFF
TGTGCCAGCAGTGTGGGACCGAGTGAAGCTTTCTTT
>TRBV4-1|few|TRBD1|TRBJ2-7
CASSQVRDRGHEQYF
TGCGCCAGCAGCCAAGTGCGGGACAGGGGCCACGAGCAGTACTTC
>TRBV6-5|-|-|TRBJ1-1
CASSYRPDPNTEAFF
TGTGCCAGCAGTTACCGGCCAGACCCGAACACTGAAGCTTTCTTT
>TRBV5-8|-|TRBD1|TRBJ1-3
CASTDRDAGNTIYF
TGTGCCAGCACCGACAGGGACGCTGGAAACACCATATATTTT
>TRBV6-5|-|-|TRBJ2-3
CASTLGTTDTQYF
TGTGCCAGCACTTTAGGGACAACAGATACGCAGTATTTT
>TRBV5-1|-|TRBD1|TRBJ1-2
CASSPSASGGGNYGYTF
TGCGCCAGCAGCCCCAGTGCATCAGGGGGGGGGAACTATGGCTACACCTTC
>TRBV5-4|-|-|TRBJ1-1
CASSLGTEAFF
TGTGCCAGCAGCTTAGGTACTGAAGCTTTCTTT
>TRBV6-5|-|-|TRBJ1-5
CASTYPGDSNQPQHF
TGTGCCAGCACCTACCCGGGGGATAGCAATCAGCCCCAGCATTTT